This TCR beta chain emerged from a study of blood T cell repertoires in COVID-19. About the study: The cDNA or gDNA used as material had been derived from T cells, B-cell-depleted T cells, or PBMCs.

Trimming pared 2 bases from V and 5 bases from J, leaving 16 bases between. CDR3 size: 16 residues. CDR1 is KGHSH, CDR2 LQKENI, per germline. Under the authors' procedure: Estimates of nucleated cell counts were drawn from the amplification of reference gene primers. The repertoire was sequenced with immunoSEQ multiplex PCR; TCRdb's copy has only in-frame clones and lacks some. D and trimming come from the DNA, and the V and J calls and clone size come from that table. The profile covers some 100,000 clones, with just over 90% appearing a single time and about 0.89% taken by the ten largest. The chain links TRBV18 to TRBJ2-1, with a tentative D call TRBD1 (5 bases). Sequenced: peripheral blood. This receptor was identified in a man aged 55-75 years with acute or convalescent COVID-19. CDR3 sequence (DNA): TGTGCCAGCTCACCAAGGCTTCAGGGATGGGACAATGAGCAGTTCTTC. Translation gives CASSPRLQGWDNEQFF.